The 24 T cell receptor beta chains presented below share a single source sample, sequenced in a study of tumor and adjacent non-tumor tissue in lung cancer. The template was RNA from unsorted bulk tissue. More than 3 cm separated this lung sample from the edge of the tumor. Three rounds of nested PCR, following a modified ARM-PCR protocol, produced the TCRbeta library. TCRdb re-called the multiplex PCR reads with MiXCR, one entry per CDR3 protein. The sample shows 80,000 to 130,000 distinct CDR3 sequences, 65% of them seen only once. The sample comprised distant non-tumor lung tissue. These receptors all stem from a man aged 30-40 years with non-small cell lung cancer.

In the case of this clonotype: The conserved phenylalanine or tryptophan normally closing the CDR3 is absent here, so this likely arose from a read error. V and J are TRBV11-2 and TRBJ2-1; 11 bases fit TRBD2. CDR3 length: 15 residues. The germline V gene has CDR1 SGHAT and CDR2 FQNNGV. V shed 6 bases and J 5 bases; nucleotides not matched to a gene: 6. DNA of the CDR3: TGTGCCAGCAGGATTGGACTAGCGGGCGACAATGAGCAGTTCCTC. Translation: CASRIGLAGDNEQFL.

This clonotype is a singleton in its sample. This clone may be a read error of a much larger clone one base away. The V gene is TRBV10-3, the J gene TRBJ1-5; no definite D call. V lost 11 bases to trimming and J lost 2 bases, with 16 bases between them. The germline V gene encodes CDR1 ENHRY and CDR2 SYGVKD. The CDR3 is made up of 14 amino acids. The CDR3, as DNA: TGTGCCGCGGGCCGTGAGGTACGCAATCAGCCCCAGCATTTT. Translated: CAAGREVRNQPQHF.

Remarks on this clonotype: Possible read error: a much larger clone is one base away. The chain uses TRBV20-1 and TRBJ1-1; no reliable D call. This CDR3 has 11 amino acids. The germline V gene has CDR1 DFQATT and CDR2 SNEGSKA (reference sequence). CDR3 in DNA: TGCGGATCCAGGAGGAGCACTGAAGCTTTCTTT. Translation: CGSRRSTEAFF.

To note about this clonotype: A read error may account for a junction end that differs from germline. The CDR3 region has the DNA TGTGCCAGCAGCCAATTTGGGACAGGGCAAGGGACCCAGTACTTC. Protein: CASSQFGTGQGTQYF. This chain links TRBV14 with TRBJ2-5; the match to TRBD1 covers 9 bases. The CDR3 totals 15 residues. The V gene's germline CDR1 is SGHDN and CDR2 FVKESK.

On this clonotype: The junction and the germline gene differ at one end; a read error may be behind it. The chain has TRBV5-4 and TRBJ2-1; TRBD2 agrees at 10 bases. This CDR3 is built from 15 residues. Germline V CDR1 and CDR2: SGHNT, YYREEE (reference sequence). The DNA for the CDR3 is TGTGCCAACCGCACGGGACTAGCGAACCACAACGAGCAGTTCTTC. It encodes CANRTGLANHNEQFF.

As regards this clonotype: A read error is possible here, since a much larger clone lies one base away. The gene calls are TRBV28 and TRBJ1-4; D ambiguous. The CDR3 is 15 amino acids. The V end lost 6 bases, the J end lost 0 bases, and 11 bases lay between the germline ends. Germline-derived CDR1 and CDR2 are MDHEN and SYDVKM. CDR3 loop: CASSDMGTTNEKLFF. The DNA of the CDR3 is TGTGCCAGCAGCGACATGGGGACAACTAATGAAAAACTGTTTTTT.

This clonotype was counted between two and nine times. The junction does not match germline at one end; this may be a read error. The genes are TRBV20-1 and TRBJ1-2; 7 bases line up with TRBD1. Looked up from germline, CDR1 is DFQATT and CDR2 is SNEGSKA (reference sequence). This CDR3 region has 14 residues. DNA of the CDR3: TGCAATGCTATAACCACACAGGGGATCTATGGCTACACCTTC. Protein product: CNAITTQGIYGYTF.

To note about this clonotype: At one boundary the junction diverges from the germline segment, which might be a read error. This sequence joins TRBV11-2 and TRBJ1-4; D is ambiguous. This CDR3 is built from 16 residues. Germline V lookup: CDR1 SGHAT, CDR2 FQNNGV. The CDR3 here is CASCLDLVATNEKLFF. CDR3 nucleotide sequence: TGTGCCAGCTGCTTAGACCTGGTTGCAACTAATGAAAAACTGTTTTTT.

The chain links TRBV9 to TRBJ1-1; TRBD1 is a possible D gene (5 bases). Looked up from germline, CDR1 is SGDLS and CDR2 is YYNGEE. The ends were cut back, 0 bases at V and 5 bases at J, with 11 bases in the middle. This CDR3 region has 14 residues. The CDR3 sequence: CASSVGAPGTEAFF. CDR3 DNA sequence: TGTGCCAGCAGCGTAGGAGCGCCAGGGACTGAAGCTTTCTTT.

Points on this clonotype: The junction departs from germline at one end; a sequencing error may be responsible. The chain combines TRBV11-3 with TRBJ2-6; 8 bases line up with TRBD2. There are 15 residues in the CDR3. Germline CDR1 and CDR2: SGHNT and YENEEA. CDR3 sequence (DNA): TGTGCCAGCAGCTTACGGGGGGGCGGGGTCAACGTCCTGACTTTC. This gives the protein CASSLRGGGVNVLTF. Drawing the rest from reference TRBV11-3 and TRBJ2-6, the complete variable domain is EAGVVQSPRYKIIEKKQPVAFWCNPISGHNTLYWYLQNLGQGPELLIRYENEEAVDDSQLPKDRFSAERLKGVDSTLKIQPAELGDSAVYLCASSLRGGGVNVLTFGAGSRLTVL.

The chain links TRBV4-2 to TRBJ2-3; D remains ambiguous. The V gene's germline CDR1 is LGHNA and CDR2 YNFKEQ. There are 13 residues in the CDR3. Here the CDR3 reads CTNSSLRADTQYF. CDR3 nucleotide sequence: TGTACCAACAGTTCCCTCCGTGCGGATACGCAGTATTTT.

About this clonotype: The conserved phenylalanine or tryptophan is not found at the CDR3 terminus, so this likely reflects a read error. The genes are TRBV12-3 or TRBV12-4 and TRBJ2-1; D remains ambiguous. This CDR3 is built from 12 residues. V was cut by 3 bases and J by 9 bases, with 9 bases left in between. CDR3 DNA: TGTGCCAGCAGTTTTTCATGGGTTGAGCAGTTCATC. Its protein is CASSFSWVEQFI.

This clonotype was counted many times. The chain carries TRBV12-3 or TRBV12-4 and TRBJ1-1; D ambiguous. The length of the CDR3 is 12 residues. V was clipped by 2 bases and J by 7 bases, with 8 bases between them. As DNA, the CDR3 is TGTGCCAGCAGTTTAAGGCTTATTGAAGCTTTCTTT. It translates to CASSLRLIEAFF.

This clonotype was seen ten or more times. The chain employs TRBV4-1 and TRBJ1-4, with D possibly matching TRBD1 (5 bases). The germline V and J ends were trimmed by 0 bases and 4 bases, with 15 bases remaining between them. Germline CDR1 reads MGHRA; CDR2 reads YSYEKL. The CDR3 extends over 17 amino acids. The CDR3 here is CASSQDNGDLFNEKLFF. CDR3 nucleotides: TGCGCCAGCAGCCAAGATAACGGGGACCTATTTAATGAAAAACTGTTTTTT.

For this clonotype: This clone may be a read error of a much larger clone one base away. CDR3 coding DNA: TGTGCCAGCAGCTGTGGCGGGGACTACATGAACACTGAAGCTTTCTTT. Encoded protein: CASSCGGDYMNTEAFF. V is TRBV5-4 and J is TRBJ1-1; tentative D call: TRBD1 (5 bases). The CDR3 runs to 16 residues. CDR1 and CDR2 (germline): SGHNT, YYREEE (reference sequence). The V gene lost 3 bases and the J gene lost 0 bases, with 15 bases spanning the gap.

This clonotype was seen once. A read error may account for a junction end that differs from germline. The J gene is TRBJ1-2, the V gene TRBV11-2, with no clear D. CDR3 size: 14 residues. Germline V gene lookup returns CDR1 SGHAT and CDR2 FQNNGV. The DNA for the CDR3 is TGTGCCAGCAGCTTAGATGGAACAGACAATGGCTACATCTTC. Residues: CASSLDGTDNGYIF.

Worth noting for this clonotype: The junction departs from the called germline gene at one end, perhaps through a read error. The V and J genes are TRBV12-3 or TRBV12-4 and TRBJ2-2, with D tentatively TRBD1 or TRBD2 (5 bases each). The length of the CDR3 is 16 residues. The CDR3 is CAGSFGTSGGTGELFF. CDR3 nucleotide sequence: TGTGCCGGCAGTTTCGGGACCAGCGGTGGCACCGGGGAGCTGTTTTTT.

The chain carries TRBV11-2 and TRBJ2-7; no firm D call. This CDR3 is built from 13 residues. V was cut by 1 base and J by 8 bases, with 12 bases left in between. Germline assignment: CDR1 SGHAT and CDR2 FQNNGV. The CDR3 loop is CASSLGWLNKQYF. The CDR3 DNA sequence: TGTGCCAGCAGCTTAGGATGGCTGAACAAGCAGTACTTC.

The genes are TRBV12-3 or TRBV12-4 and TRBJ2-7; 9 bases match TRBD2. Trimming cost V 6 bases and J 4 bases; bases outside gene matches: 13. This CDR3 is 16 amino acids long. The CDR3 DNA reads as TGTGCCAGCAGCTCCTCCACTAGCGGGTGGAGGTACGAGCAGTACTTC. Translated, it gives CASSSSTSGWRYEQYF.

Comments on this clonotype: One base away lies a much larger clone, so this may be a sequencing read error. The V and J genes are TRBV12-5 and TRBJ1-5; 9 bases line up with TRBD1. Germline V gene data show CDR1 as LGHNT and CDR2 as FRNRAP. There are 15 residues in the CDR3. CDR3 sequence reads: CPSALTGGYNQPQHF. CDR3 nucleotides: TGTCCTAGTGCCCTGACAGGGGGTTACAATCAGCCCCAGCATTTT.

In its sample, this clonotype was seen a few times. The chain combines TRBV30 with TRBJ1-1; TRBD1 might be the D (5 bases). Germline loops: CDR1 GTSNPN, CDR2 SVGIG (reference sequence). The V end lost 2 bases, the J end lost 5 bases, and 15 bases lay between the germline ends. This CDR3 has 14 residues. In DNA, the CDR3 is TGTGCCTGGAGTACCACCTTGCAGGGTACTGAAGCTTTCTTT. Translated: CAWSTTLQGTEAFF.

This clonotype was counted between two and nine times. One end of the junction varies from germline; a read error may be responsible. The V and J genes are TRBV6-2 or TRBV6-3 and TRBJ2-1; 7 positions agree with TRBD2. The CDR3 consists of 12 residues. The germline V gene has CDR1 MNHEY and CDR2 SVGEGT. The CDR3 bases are TGTGCCAGCAGCCAACTAGCGAGGGAACAGCTCTTC. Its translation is CASSQLAREQLF.

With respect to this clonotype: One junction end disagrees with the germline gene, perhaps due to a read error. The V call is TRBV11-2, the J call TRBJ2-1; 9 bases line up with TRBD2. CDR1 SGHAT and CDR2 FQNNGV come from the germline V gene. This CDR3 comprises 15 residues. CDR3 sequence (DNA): TGTGCCAGGAGCTTAATCCTAGCGGGGTTTGACGAGCAGTTCTTC. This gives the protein CARSLILAGFDEQFF.

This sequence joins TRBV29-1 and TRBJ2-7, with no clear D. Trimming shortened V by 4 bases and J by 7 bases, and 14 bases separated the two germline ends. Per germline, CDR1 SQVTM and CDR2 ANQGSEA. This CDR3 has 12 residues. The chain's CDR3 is CSVGVNTWEQYF. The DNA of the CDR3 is TGCAGCGTTGGAGTAAACACGTGGGAGCAGTACTTC.